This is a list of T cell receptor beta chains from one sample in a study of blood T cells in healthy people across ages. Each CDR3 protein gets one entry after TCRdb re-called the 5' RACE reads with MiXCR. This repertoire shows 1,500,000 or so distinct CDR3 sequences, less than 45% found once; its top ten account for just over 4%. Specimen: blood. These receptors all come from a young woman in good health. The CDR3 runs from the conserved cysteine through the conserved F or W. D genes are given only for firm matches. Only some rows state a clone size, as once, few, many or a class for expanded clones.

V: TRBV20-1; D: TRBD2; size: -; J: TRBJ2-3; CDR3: CSARHLAGNTDTQYF; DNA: TGCAGTGCTAGACATCTAGCGGGCAACACAGATACGCAGTATTTT
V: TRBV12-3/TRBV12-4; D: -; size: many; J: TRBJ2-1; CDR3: CASSFTQPMQFF; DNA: TGTGCCAGCAGTTTCACCCAGCCTATGCAGTTCTTC
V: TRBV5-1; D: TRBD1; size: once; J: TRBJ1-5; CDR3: CASSLGDSLVQPQHF; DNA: TGCGCCAGCAGCTTGGGGGACAGCCTCGTACAGCCCCAGCATTTT
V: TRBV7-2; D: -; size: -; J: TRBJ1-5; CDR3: CAGSGQGNQPQHF; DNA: TGTGCCGGCAGCGGTCAGGGCAATCAGCCCCAGCATTTT
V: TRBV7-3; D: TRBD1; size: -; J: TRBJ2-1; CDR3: CASSSTRQGEQFF; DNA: TGTGCCAGCAGCTCGACCCGACAGGGTGAGCAGTTCTTC
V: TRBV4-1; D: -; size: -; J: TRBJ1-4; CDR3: CASKGPLGKLFF; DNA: TGCGCCAGCAAGGGGCCGCTGGGAAAACTGTTTTTT
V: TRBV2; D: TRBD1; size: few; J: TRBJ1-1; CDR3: CASKLQGSDTEAFF; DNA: TGTGCCAGCAAATTACAGGGGTCAGACACTGAAGCTTTCTTT
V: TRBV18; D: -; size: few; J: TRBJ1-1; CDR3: CASSHGTDTEAFF; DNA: TGTGCCAGCTCACACGGGACGGACACTGAAGCTTTCTTT
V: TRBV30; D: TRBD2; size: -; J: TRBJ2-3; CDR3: CAWSIASGASTDTQYF; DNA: TGTGCCTGGAGTATAGCTAGCGGAGCGAGCACAGATACGCAGTATTTT
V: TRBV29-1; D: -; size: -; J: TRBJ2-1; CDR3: CSLLSDYSEQFF; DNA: TGCAGCCTACTGAGCGATTACAGTGAGCAGTTCTTC
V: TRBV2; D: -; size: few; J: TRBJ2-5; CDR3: CATRGTKETQYF; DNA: TGTGCCACTCGGGGGACAAAAGAGACCCAGTACTTC
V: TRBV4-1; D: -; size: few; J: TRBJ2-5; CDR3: CASSQDSPPPGTQYF; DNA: TGCGCCAGCAGCCAAGATTCCCCTCCCCCCGGGACCCAGTACTTC
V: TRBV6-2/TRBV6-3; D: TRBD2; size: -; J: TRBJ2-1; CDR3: CASRIAGGPSNEQFF; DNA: TGTGCCAGCAGAATAGCGGGAGGGCCGTCCAATGAGCAGTTCTTC
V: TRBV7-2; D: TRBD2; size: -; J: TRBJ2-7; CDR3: CASSLTAGVIEQYF; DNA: TGTGCCAGCAGCTTAACAGCGGGAGTAATTGAGCAGTACTTC
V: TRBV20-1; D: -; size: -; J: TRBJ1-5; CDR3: CSAHRGNSNQPQHF; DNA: TGCAGTGCCCACCGAGGTAATAGCAATCAGCCCCAGCATTTT
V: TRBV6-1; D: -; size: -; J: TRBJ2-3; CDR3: CASSDGSDTQYF; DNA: TGTGCCAGCAGTGATGGGTCAGATACGCAGTATTTT
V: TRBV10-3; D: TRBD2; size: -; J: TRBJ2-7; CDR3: CAISELAVYEQYF; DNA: TGTGCCATCAGTGAACTAGCGGTCTACGAGCAGTACTTC
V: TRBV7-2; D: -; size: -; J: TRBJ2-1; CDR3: CASTSPGFYNGQFF; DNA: TGTGCCAGCACCTCACCAGGGTTCTACAATGGGCAGTTCTTC
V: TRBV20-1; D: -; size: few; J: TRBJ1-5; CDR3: CSARDFLRSSNQPQHF; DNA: TGCAGTGCTAGAGATTTTCTGAGATCTAGCAATCAGCCCCAGCATTTT
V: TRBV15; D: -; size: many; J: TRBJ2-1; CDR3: CATSRDATVSSYNEQFF; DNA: TGTGCCACCAGCAGAGACGCGACGGTCAGCTCCTACAATGAGCAGTTCTTC
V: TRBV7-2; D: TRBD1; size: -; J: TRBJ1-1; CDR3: CASSLQTGAEAFF; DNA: TGTGCCAGCTCTCTACAGACAGGGGCTGAAGCTTTCTTT
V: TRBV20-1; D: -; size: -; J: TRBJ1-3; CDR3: CSASASSGNTIYF; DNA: TGCAGTGCTAGTGCCAGCTCTGGAAACACCATATATTTT
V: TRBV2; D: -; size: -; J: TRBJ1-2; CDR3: CASSDRTPGGDGYTF; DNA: TGTGCCAGCAGTGACCGGACACCTGGAGGTGATGGCTACACCTTC
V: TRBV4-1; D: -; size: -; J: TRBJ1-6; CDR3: CASSQEYRTPLHF; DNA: TGCGCCAGCAGCCAAGAATACAGGACACCCCTCCACTTT
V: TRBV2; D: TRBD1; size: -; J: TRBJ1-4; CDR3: CASSEGGTGFLEKLFF; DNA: TGTGCCAGCAGTGAAGGAGGGACAGGGTTTCTTGAAAAACTGTTTTTT
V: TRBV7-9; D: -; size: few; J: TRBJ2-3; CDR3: CASSLADFSTDTQYF; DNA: TGTGCCAGCAGCTTAGCGGACTTTAGCACAGATACGCAGTATTTT
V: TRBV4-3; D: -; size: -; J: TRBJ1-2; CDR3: CASSQEYRPRFIGYTF; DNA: TGCGCCAGCAGCCAGGAGTACAGGCCTCGTTTCATTGGCTACACCTTC
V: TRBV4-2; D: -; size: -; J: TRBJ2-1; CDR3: CASSQGPEQGYNEQFF; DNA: TGTGCCAGCAGCCAAGGCCCGGAGCAGGGCTACAATGAGCAGTTCTTC
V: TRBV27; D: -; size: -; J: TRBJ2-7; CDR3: CASSPRTGRVVEQYF; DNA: TGTGCCAGCAGTCCGCGGACAGGGAGGGTTGTCGAGCAGTACTTC
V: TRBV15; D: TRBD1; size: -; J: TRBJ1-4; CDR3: CVTSREQGFNEKLFF; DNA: TGTGTCACCAGCAGAGAACAGGGGTTTAATGAAAAACTGTTTTTT
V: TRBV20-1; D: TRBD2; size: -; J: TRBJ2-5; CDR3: CSAKASGPETQYF; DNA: TGCAGTGCTAAGGCTAGCGGGCCGGAGACCCAGTACTTC
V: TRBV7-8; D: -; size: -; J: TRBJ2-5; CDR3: CAGSFAWESEQYF; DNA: TGTGCCGGCAGCTTCGCCTGGGAATCTGAGCAGTACTTC
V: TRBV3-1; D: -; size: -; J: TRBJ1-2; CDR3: CASSQLRGYGYTF; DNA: TGTGCCAGCAGCCAGCTCAGGGGCTATGGCTACACCTTC
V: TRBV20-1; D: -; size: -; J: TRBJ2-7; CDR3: CSARDRRSGQSYYEQYF; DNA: TGCAGTGCTAGAGATCGAAGATCGGGACAATCTTATTACGAGCAGTACTTC
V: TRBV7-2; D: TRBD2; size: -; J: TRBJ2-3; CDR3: CASSLLAGGPGDTQYF; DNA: TGTGCCAGTAGCTTACTAGCGGGAGGCCCCGGTGATACGCAGTATTTT
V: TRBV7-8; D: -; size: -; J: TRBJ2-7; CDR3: CASSLPEQSPLSSYEQYF; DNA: TGTGCCAGCAGCTTGCCGGAGCAGAGCCCTCTTAGCTCCTACGAGCAGTACTTC
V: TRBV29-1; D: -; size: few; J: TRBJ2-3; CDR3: CSVERLTYTDTQYF; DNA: TGCAGCGTTGAAAGACTAACCTACACAGATACGCAGTATTTT
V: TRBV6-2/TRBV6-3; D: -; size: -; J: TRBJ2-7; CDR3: CASSDDRSYEQYF; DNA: TGTGCCAGCAGTGACGACAGGTCCTACGAGCAGTACTTC
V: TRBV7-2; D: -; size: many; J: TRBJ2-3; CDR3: CASSLVGSDTQYF; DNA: TGTGCCAGCAGCTTAGTGGGTTCGGATACGCAGTATTTT
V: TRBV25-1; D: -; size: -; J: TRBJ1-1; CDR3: CASSGLGATEAFF; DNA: TGTGCCAGCAGTGGCCTCGGGGCTACTGAAGCTTTCTTT
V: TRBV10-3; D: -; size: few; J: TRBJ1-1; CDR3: CAISEPGQPTNTEAFF; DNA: TGTGCCATCAGTGAGCCAGGACAGCCGACGAACACTGAAGCTTTCTTT
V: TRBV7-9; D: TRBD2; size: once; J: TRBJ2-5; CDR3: CASSPSGNYNEQYF; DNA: TGTGCCAGCAGCCCCAGCGGGAATTACAATGAGCAGTACTTC
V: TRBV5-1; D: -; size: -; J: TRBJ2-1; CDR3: CASSSTRTLYNEQFF; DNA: TGCGCCAGCAGTTCCACTAGAACCCTCTACAATGAGCAGTTCTTC
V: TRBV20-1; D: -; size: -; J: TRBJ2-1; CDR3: CSANDRRTYNEQFF; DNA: TGCAGTGCTAATGACAGGAGGACTTACAATGAGCAGTTCTTC
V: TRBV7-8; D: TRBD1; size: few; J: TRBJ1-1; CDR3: CASSLGYRGGTEAFF; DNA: TGTGCCAGCAGCTTAGGGTACAGGGGAGGCACTGAAGCTTTCTTT
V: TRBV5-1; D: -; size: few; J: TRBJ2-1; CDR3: CASSLAGVGEQFF; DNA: TGCGCCAGCAGCTTGGCGGGGGTGGGTGAGCAGTTCTTC
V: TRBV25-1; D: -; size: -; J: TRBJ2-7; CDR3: CASSAAGSSSYEQYF; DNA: TGTGCCAGCAGCGCGGCTGGCAGTAGCTCCTACGAGCAGTACTTC
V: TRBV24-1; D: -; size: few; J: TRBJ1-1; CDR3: CATSDPLQGDTEAFF; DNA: TGTGCCACCAGTGATCCCCTACAGGGAGACACTGAAGCTTTCTTT
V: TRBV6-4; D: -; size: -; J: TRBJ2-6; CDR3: CASSESRISGANVLTF; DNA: TGTGCCAGCAGTGAATCTAGAATCTCTGGGGCCAACGTCCTGACTTTC
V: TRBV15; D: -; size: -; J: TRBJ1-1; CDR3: CATSREALSNTEAFF; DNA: TGTGCCACCAGCAGAGAGGCCCTATCGAACACTGAAGCTTTCTTT
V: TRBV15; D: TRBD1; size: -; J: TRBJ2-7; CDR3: CATSRYRDREKIEQYF; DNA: TGTGCCACCAGCAGATACCGGGACAGGGAGAAAATCGAGCAGTACTTC
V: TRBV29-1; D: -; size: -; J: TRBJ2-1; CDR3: CSVEGGANSYNEQFF; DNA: TGCAGCGTTGAAGGCGGTGCGAACTCCTACAATGAGCAGTTCTTC
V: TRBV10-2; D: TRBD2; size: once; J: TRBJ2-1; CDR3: CATAAGLAYNEQFF; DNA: TGCGCCACCGCGGCGGGACTAGCCTACAATGAGCAGTTCTTC
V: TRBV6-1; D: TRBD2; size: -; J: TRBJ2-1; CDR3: CASGVLLAGGYNEQFF; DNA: TGTGCCAGCGGTGTCCTACTAGCGGGAGGGTACAATGAGCAGTTCTTC
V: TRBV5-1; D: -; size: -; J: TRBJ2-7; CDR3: CASSPETKTPYEQYF; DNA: TGCGCCAGCAGCCCTGAGACTAAGACCCCCTACGAGCAGTACTTC
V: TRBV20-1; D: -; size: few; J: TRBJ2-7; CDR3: CSARGFDSSYEQYF; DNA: TGCAGTGCTAGGGGATTTGACAGCTCCTACGAGCAGTACTTC
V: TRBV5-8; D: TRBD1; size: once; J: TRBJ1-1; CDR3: CASSLGGQGNGWSTEAFF; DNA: TGTGCCAGCAGCTTGGGGGGACAGGGTAATGGCTGGAGCACTGAAGCTTTCTTT
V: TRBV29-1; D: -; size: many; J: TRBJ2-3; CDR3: CSVRQRFTDTQYF; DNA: TGCAGCGTAAGACAGCGCTTCACAGATACGCAGTATTTT
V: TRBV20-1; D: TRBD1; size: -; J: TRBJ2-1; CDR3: CSANRGMRNEQFF; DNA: TGCAGTGCAAACAGGGGTATGAGGAATGAGCAGTTCTTC